This T cell receptor (beta chain) is from a study of blood T cell repertoires in COVID-19. Turning to the study itself: The samples span acute and convalescent COVID-19 from the United States, Italy and Spain. T cells, B-cell-depleted T cells, or PBMCs provided the cDNA or gDNA that served as material.

The authors' processing: Estimation of nucleated cell counts was performed using reference gene primer amplification. Sequenced by immunoSEQ multiplex PCR; TCRdb stores in-frame clones only, minus some. V and J calls and clone size are those listed in that table; D and trimming were worked out from the DNA. The sample lists about 240,000 clones, around 83% occurring once. V gave up 5 bases and J gave up 5 bases; unmatched junction bases: 15. Germline V gene sequence: CDR1 MDHEN, CDR2 SYDVKM. The CDR3 is made up of 18 amino acids. The clonotype was recovered from a woman of 80 years or more with acute or convalescent COVID-19. J is TRBJ1-1 and V is TRBV28, with TRBD1 matching over 12 bases. The sequenced material came from peripheral blood. CDR3 protein: CASSPGQGAPEMGTEAFF. As DNA, the CDR3 is TGTGCCAGCAGTCCGGGACAGGGGGCGCCGGAGATGGGGACTGAAGCTTTCTTT.